The 19 T cell receptor beta chains given below trace back to one sample, sequenced in a study of spatial heterogeneity in lung cancer (dated by TCRdb to the late 2010s). Library creation used 5' RACE. Sequencer: NextSeq 500. TCRdb reran the public reads through fastp at Q25 and MiXCR, keeping productive beta chains. Each entry is one CDR3 protein sequence, shown with its most common DNA and genes. The sample contains 9,100 or so distinct CDR3 sequences, 6.5% to 10% of them found a single time. The leading ten clones occupy roughly 29% of the sample. The sample's time point label is to be understood as: sample taken at primary tumor resection. For TCR sequencing, whole RNA was extracted from tumor and nontumor lung tissue, or from cryopreserved PBMC samples, and no cell sorting was done. The sequencing used PBMCs, collected at surgery. Source of these receptors: a female donor with early-stage non-small cell lung cancer.

Ten or more counts support this clonotype. As DNA, the CDR3 is TGCAGTGCTAGAGATCGGAAAGGGGAAGGGTACAATGAGCAGTTCTTC. This gives the protein CSARDRKGEGYNEQFF. The rearrangement uses TRBV20-1 and TRBJ2-1; tentatively, D is TRBD1 (5 bases). CDR3 size: 16 residues. Trimming cost V 0 bases and J 4 bases, with 16 bases left between them. Germline loops: CDR1 DFQATT, CDR2 SNEGSKA (reference sequence).

This clonotype is categorized as medium-sized. This chain connects TRBV14 to TRBJ2-7; tentative D call: TRBD1 (6 bases). The CDR3 is 13 residues long. Germline V gene data show CDR1 as SGHDN and CDR2 as FVKESK. V was clipped by 4 bases and J by 3 bases, with 10 bases between them. This CDR3 is CASSLDSYYEQYF. The CDR3 region has the DNA TGTGCCAGCAGCCTGGACAGTTACTACGAGCAGTACTTC.

This clonotype is classed as medium-sized. The V call is TRBV5-5, the J call TRBJ2-7, with 8 nucleotides matching TRBD1. The CDR3 contains 17 residues. CDR1 is SGHKS and CDR2 is YYEKEE in the germline V gene (reference sequence). After removal of 2 bases from V and 5 bases from J, the junction contained 15 bases not matched to a gene. This CDR3 is CASSFVFTGTGVDEQYF. The DNA for the CDR3 is TGTGCCAGCAGCTTTGTTTTTACCGGGACAGGAGTTGACGAGCAGTACTTC.

This clonotype was found many times. The V call is TRBV3-1, the J call TRBJ2-1, with TRBD2 matching 7 bases. The CDR3 covers 16 residues. The V and J ends lost 4 bases and 8 bases, in that order; junction bases with no gene match: 14. In germline, CDR1 is LGHDT, CDR2 YNNKEL (reference sequence). DNA for the CDR3: TGTGCCAGCAGCCGTCGGGGAGGGCCGGTCGGGCATGAGCAGTTCTTC. Amino acid sequence: CASSRRGGPVGHEQFF.

The gene calls are TRBV4-1 and TRBJ2-5, with 7 bases lining up with TRBD2. Germline CDR1 is MGHRA and CDR2 is YSYEKL. The CDR3 has 13 amino acids. The V and J ends lost 1 base and 5 bases, in that order; junction bases with no gene match: 1. CDR3 sequence (DNA): TGCGCCAGCAGCCAAGGGGACTACGAGACCCAGTACTTC. It specifies CASSQGDYETQYF.

This clonotype was seen a handful of times. This rearrangement joins TRBV5-4 to TRBJ2-1; no clear D gene. CDR1 and CDR2 (germline): SGHNT, YYREEE (reference sequence). The V and J ends lost 0 bases and 3 bases respectively, with 13 bases between them. The length of the CDR3 is 16 residues. CDR3 sequence reads: CASSLAGLRVYNEQFF. In DNA, the CDR3 is TGTGCCAGCAGCTTGGCCGGATTGCGTGTCTACAATGAGCAGTTCTTC. The entire variable domain, with the rest obtained from reference TRBV5-4 and TRBJ2-1, is as follows: ETGVTQSPTHLIKTRGQQVTLRCSSQSGHNTVSWYQQALGQGPQFIFQYYREEENGRGNFPPRFSGLQFPNYSSELNVNALELDDSALYLCASSLAGLRVYNEQFFGPGTRLTVL.

This clonotype was detected ten times or more. This chain uses TRBV27 with TRBJ2-1, with 11 bases identical to TRBD2. The CDR3 covers 18 residues. The germline CDR1 and CDR2 sequences are MNHEY and SMNVEV (reference sequence). The ends lost 0 bases at V and 3 bases at J; junction bases unmatched: 7. The CDR3: CASSLSASGRSCYNEQFF. For the CDR3, the DNA is TGTGCCAGCAGTTTATCGGCTAGCGGGAGGTCCTGCTACAATGAGCAGTTCTTC.

This clonotype has a handful of counts. The chain joins TRBV20-1 to TRBJ2-3; D could derive from TRBD1 or TRBD2 (6 bases each). V gave up 4 bases and J gave up 3 bases, with 23 bases separating them. Germline lookup yields CDR1 DFQATT and CDR2 SNEGSKA (reference sequence). This CDR3 region has 17 residues. CDR3 in DNA: TGCAGTGCTACCTGGGCCCAAGGGGGGTTGACTACAGATACGCAGTATTTT. Amino acid sequence: CSATWAQGGLTTDTQYF.

This clonotype has at least ten counts. The rearrangement joins TRBV19 to TRBJ2-1; 13 bases line up with TRBD2. This CDR3 comprises 12 residues. V gave up 8 bases and J gave up 10 bases; unmatched junction bases: 2. Germline V lookup: CDR1 LNHDA, CDR2 SQIVND (reference sequence). CDR3 DNA: TGTGCCAGTGGGACTAGCGGGGACGAGCAGTTCTTC. It encodes CASGTSGDEQFF. The full variable domain, rest sourced from reference TRBV19 and TRBJ2-1, is DGGITQSPKYLFRKEGQNVTLSCEQNLNHDAMYWYRQDPGQGLRLIYYSQIVNDFQKGDIAEGYSVSREKKESFPLTVTSAQKNPTAFYLCASGTSGDEQFFGPGTRLTVL.

This clonotype was observed many times. This sequence joins TRBV28 and TRBJ2-7; tentatively, D is TRBD2 (6 bases). The length of the CDR3 is 15 residues. The V and J ends lost 8 bases and 4 bases respectively, with 21 bases between them. Germline lookup yields CDR1 MDHEN and CDR2 SYDVKM. The CDR3: CASDSATSGRYEQYF. The DNA of the CDR3 is TGTGCCAGCGACTCGGCCACCAGCGGGCGGTACGAGCAGTACTTC.

This clonotype has a count of ten or more. The chain employs TRBV29-1 and TRBJ2-5; 7 bases align to TRBD1. The CDR3 is 12 residues long. Germline assignment: CDR1 SQVTM and CDR2 ANQGSEA. V was pared by 7 bases and J by 2 bases, with 4 bases of the junction left unmatched. CDR3 DNA: TGCAGCGCGGGACAGCAACAAGAGACCCAGTACTTC. Translation: CSAGQQQETQYF.

This chain connects TRBV4-3 to TRBJ1-1, with a possible D match to TRBD1 (5 bases). There are 15 residues in the CDR3. With 7 bases removed from V and 2 bases from J, the gap between germline ends came to 17 bases. Germline V gene sequence: CDR1 LGHNA, CDR2 YSLEER. The CDR3 DNA is TGCGCCAGCACCCCTGGCCGGGGGTTAAACACTGAAGCTTTCTTT. Protein product: CASTPGRGLNTEAFF.

By sample share, this clonotype is medium-sized. The chain is built from TRBV28 and TRBJ2-7; the match to TRBD2 covers 10 bases. This CDR3 comprises 16 residues. The ends lost 5 bases at V and 5 bases at J; junction bases unmatched: 12. The germline CDR1 and CDR2 sequences are MDHEN and SYDVKM. CDR3 coding DNA: TGTGCCAGCAGTCCCCGCGCCCTAGCGGGAGCGGACGAGCAGTACTTC. This encodes CASSPRALAGADEQYF. Drawing the rest from reference TRBV28 and TRBJ2-7, the complete variable domain is DVKVTQSSRYLVKRTGEKVFLECVQDMDHENMFWYRQDPGLGLRLIYFSYDVKMKEKGDIPEGYSVSREKKERFSLILESASTNQTSMYLCASSPRALAGADEQYFGPGTRLTVT.

By share, this clonotype ranks as medium-sized. This sequence joins TRBV5-6 and TRBJ2-7, with D perhaps matching TRBD1 or TRBD2 (5 bases each). The V and J ends lost 0 bases and 0 bases respectively, with 19 bases between them. The CDR3 consists of 18 residues. Germline CDR1 is SGHDT and CDR2 is YYEEEE. This chain's CDR3 is CASSLVRGPAHGSYEQYF. DNA of the CDR3: TGTGCCAGCAGCTTGGTCCGGGGACCCGCGCACGGCTCCTACGAGCAGTACTTC.

This clonotype ranks as medium-sized. The chain carries TRBV7-6 and TRBJ2-6; tentative D call: TRBD2 (7 bases). Germline V gene sequence: CDR1 SGHVS, CDR2 FNYEAQ. The CDR3 is 14 amino acids. The V gene lost 10 bases and the J gene lost 4 bases, with 14 bases spanning the gap. For the CDR3, the DNA is TGTGCCACCCAGCCGGGGGGCGGGGCCAACGTCCTGACTTTC. Translated: CATQPGGGANVLTF.

This clonotype is classed as medium-sized (0.01 to 0.1%). The rearrangement links TRBV11-2 to TRBJ2-5; no firm D call. V shed 5 bases and J shed 5 bases, with 12 bases lying between them. Per germline, CDR1 SGHAT and CDR2 FQNNGV. The CDR3 covers 13 residues. CDR3 residues: CASSPVGRETQYF. Here the CDR3 DNA reads TGTGCCAGCAGCCCGGTCGGTCGGGAGACCCAGTACTTC.

In the case of this clonotype: Possible read error: a much larger clone is one base away. The genes are TRBV6-2 or TRBV6-3 and TRBJ2-5; D not certain. The CDR3 is made up of 12 amino acids. CDR1 is MNHEY, CDR2 SVGEGT, per germline. CDR3: CSSSYPLETQYF. The CDR3 coding sequence is TGTTCCAGCAGTTACCCGTTAGAGACCCAGTACTTC.

This sequence joins TRBV7-2 and TRBJ2-3; D gene uncertain. The germline V and J ends were trimmed by 1 base and 1 base, with 9 bases remaining between them. The germline V gene has CDR1 SGHTA and CDR2 FQGNSA. The CDR3 totals 15 residues. CDR3 residues: CASSLVSGRTDTQYF. The CDR3 DNA is TGTGCCAGCAGCTTAGTATCGGGCCGCACAGATACGCAGTATTTT. The whole variable domain, filled in from reference TRBV7-2 and TRBJ2-3, reads GAGVSQSPSNKVTEKGKDVELRCDPISGHTALYWYRQSLGQGLEFLIYFQGNSAPDKSGLPSDRFSAERTGGSVSTLTIQRTQQEDSAVYLCASSLVSGRTDTQYFGPGTRLTVL.

The chain employs TRBV11-2 and TRBJ2-7, with D perhaps TRBD1 (6 bases). CDR1 is SGHAT, CDR2 FQNNGV, per germline. This CDR3 comprises 13 residues. The ends were cut back, 4 bases at V and 7 bases at J, with 14 bases in the middle. The CDR3 coding sequence is TGTGCCAGCAGCTCCTCGGGACACCCAGAGCAGTACTTC. This encodes CASSSSGHPEQYF.